This TCR beta chain stems from a study of memory CD8 T cells in hepatitis C reinfection. The data were produced by immunoSEQ multiplex PCR, yet TCRdb's version contains in-frame clones alone and is incomplete. The sample holds roughly 43,000 clones, over 75% seen once. Indicated time point: peak reinfection, 3 to 8 weeks after reinfection detection. Sorted cells were sequenced directly ex vivo without any in vitro expansion. Germline CDR1 reads SGDLS; CDR2 reads YYNGEE. This CDR3 is built from 12 residues. V lost 4 bases and J lost 6, with 11 bases in between. This sequence was found in a young man with hepatitis C virus infection. The sequenced material came from naive CD8+ T cells sorted from blood. The chain links TRBV9 to TRBJ2-7; D perhaps matches TRBD1 (6 bases). The CDR3 bases are TGTGCCAGCAGCATGGGGGCGGGCGAGCAGTACTTC. Protein: CASSMGAGEQYF.